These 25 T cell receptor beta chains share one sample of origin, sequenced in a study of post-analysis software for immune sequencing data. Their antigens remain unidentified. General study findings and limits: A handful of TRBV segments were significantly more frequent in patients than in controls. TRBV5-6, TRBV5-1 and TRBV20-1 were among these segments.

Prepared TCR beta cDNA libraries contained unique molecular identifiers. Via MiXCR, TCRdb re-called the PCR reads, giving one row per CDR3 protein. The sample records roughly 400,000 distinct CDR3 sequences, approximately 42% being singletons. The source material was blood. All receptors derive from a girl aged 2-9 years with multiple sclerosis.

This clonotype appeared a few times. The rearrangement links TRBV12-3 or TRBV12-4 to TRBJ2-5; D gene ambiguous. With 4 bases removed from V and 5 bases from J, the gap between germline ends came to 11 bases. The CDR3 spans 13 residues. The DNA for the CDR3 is TGTGCCAGCAGTTGGGTTACCACGGAGACCCAGTACTTC. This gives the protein CASSWVTTETQYF.

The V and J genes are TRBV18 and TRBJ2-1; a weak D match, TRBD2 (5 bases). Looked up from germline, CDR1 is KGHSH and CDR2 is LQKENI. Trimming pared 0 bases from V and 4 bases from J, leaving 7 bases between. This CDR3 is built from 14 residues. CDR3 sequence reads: CASSPPSAYNEQFF. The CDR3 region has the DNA TGTGCCAGCTCACCACCTAGCGCTTACAATGAGCAGTTCTTC.

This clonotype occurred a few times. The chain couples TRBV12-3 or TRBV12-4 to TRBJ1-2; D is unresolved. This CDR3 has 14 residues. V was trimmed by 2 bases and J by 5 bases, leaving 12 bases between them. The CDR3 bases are TGTGCCAGCAGTTTAATGGGATCCCAGTATGGCTACACCTTC. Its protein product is CASSLMGSQYGYTF.

The chain's CDR3 is CASRKGPGKNIQYF. The CDR3 nucleotides are TGTGCCAGCAGAAAAGGGCCTGGCAAAAACATTCAGTACTTC. The chain links TRBV7-9 to TRBJ2-4; no firm D call. The CDR3 is 14 residues long. Trimming left V 6 bases short and J 3 bases short, with 12 bases between. Germline V gene sequence: CDR1 SEHNR, CDR2 FQNEAQ (reference sequence).

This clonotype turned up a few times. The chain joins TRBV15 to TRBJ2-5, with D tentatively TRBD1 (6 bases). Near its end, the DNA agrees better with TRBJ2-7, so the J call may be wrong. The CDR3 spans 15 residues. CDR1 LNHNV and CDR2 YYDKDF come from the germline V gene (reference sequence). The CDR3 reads CATSRDQQGMGEQYF. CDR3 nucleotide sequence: TGTGCCACCAGCAGAGATCAGCAGGGGATGGGCGAGCAGTACTTC.

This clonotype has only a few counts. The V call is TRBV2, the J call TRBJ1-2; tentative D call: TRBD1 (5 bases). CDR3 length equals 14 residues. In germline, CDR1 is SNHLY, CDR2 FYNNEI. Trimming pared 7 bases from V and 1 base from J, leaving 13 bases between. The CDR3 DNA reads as TGTGCCAGCATAAGGGGCCGAGTTAACTATGGCTACACCTTC. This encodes CASIRGRVNYGYTF.

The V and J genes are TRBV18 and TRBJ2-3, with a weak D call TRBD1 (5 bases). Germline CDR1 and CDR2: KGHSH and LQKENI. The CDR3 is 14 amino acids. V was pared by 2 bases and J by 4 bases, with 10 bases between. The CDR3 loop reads CASSPGAQPDTQYF. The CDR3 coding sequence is TGTGCCAGCTCACCAGGGGCCCAGCCAGATACGCAGTATTTT.

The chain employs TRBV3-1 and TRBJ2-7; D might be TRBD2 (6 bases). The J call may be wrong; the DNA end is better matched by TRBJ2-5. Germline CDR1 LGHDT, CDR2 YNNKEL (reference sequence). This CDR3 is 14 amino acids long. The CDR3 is CASALWPSEETQYF. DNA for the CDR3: TGTGCCAGCGCCCTCTGGCCTAGCGAGGAGACCCAGTACTTC.

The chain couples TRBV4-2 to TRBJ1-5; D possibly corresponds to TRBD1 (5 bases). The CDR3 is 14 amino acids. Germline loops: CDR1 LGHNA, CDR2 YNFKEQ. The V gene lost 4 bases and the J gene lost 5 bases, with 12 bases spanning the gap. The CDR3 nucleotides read TGTGCCAGCAGCCGCTCCGGGACGGATCAGCCCCAGCATTTT. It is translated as CASSRSGTDQPQHF.

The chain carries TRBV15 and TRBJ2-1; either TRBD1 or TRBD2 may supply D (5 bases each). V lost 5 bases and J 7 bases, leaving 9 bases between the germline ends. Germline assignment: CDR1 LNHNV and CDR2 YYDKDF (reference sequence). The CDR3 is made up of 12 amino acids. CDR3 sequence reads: CATSGDGNEQFF. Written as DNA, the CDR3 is TGTGCCACCAGCGGGGACGGGAATGAGCAGTTCTTC. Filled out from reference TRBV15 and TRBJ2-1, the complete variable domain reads DAMVIQNPRYQVTQFGKPVTLSCSQTLNHNVMYWYQQKSSQAPKLLFHYYDKDFNNEADTPDNFQSRRPNTSFCFLDIRSPGLGDTAMYLCATSGDGNEQFFGPGTRLTVL.

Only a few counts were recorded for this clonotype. CDR3 amino acids: CSVAQGIGRDTEAFF. The CDR3, as DNA: TGCAGCGTTGCACAGGGTATTGGTAGGGACACTGAAGCTTTCTTT. The chain couples TRBV29-1 to TRBJ1-1; TRBD1 might be the D (6 bases). V was shortened by 4 bases and J by 3 bases, with 18 bases between the two germline ends. The CDR3 contains 15 residues. Germline V gene data show CDR1 as SQVTM and CDR2 as ANQGSEA.

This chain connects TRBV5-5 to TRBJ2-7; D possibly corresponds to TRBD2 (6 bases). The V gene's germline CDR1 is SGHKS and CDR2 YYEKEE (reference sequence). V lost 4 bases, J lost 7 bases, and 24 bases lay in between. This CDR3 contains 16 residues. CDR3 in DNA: TGTGCCAGCAGCCTTCCCGGCCTAGCGTACTACAATGAGCAGTACTTC. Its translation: CASSLPGLAYYNEQYF.

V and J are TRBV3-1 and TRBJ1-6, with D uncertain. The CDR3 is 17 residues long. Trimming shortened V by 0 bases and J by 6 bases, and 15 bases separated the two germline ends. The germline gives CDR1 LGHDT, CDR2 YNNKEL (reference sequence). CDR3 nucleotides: TGTGCCAGCAGCCAAGATCGGGCCTGGATTGGTAATTCACCCCTCCACTTT. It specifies CASSQDRAWIGNSPLHF.

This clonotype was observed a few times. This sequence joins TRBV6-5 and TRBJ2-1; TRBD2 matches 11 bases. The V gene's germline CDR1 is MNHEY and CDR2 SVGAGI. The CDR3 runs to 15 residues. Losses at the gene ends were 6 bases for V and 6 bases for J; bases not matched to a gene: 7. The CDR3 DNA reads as TGTGCCAGCAGCCGAACTAGCGGGGGTGGCAATGAGCAGTTCTTC. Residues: CASSRTSGGGNEQFF.

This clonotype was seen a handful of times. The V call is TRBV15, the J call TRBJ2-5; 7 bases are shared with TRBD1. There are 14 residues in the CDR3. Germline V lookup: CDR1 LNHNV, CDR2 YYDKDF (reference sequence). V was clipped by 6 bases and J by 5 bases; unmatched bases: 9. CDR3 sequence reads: CATSQDRLRETQYF. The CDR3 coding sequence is TGTGCCACCAGTCAGGACAGGTTAAGGGAGACCCAGTACTTC.

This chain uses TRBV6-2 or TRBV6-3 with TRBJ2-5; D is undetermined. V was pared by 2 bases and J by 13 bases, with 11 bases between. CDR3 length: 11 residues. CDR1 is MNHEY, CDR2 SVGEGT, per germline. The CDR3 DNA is TGTGCCAGCAGTTACGGGCCTTTTTTGTACTTC. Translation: CASSYGPFLYF.

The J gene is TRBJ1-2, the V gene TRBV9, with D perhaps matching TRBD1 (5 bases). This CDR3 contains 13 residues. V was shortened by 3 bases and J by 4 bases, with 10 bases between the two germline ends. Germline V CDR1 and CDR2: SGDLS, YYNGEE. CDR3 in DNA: TGTGCCAGCAGCGAGGGACGCTCCTATGGCTACACCTTC. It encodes CASSEGRSYGYTF.

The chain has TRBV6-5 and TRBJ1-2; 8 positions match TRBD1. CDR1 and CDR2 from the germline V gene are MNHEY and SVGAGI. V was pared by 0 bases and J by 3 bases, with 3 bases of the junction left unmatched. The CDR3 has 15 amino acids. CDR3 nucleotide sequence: TGTGCCAGCAGTTACTCCGGGACAGGTGACTATGGCTACACCTTC. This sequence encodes CASSYSGTGDYGYTF.

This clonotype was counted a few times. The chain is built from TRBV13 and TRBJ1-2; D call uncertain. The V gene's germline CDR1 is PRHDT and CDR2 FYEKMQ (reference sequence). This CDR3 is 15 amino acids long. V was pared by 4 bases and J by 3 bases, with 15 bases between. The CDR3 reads CASSSLSRGHYGYTF. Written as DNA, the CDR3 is TGTGCCAGCAGCTCCTTGAGCCGAGGGCACTATGGCTACACCTTC.

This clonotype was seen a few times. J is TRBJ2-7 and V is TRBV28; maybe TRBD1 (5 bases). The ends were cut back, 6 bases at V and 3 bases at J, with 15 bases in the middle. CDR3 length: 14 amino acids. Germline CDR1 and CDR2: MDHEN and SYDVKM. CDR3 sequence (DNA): TGTGCCAGCAGGAATCACAGGCGACTCTACGAGCAGTACTTC. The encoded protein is CASRNHRRLYEQYF.

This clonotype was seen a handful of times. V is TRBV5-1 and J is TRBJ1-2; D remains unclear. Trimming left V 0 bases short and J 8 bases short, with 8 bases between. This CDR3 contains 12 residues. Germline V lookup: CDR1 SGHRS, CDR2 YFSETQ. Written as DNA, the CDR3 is TGCGCCAGCAGCTTGGAGACGGAAGGCTACACCTTC. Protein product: CASSLETEGYTF.

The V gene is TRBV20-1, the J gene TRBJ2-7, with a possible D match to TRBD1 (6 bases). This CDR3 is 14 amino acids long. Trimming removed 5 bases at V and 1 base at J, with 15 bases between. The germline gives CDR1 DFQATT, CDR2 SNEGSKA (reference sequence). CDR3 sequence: CSAAGTPRSYEQYF. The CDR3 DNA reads TGCAGTGCTGCCGGGACACCAAGATCCTACGAGCAGTACTTC.

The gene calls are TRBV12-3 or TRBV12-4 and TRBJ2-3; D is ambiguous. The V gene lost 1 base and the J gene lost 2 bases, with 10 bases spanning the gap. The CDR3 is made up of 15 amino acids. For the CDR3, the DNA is TGTGCCAGCAGTTTAGACGCCAGATCCACAGATACGCAGTATTTT. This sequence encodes CASSLDARSTDTQYF.

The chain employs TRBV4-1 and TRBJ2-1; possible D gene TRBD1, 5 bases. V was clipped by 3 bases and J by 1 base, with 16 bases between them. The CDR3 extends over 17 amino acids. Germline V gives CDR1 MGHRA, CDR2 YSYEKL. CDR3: CASSHASQGRSYNEQFF. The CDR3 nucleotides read TGCGCCAGCAGCCACGCCTCCCAGGGCAGGTCCTACAATGAGCAGTTCTTC.

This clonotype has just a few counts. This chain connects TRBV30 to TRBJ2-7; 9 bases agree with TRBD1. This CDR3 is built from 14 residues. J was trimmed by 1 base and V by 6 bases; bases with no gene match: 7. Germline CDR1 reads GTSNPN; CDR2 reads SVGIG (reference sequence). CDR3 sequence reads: CACLPGQGSYEQYF. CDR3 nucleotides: TGTGCCTGTCTCCCGGGACAGGGATCCTACGAGCAGTACTTC.